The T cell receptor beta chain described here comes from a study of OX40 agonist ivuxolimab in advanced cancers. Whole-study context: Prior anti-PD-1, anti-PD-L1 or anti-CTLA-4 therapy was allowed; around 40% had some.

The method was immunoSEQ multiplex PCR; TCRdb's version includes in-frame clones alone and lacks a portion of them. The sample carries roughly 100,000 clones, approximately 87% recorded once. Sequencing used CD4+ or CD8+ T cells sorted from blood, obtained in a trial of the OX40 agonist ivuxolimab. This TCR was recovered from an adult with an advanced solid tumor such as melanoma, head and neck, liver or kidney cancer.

CDR3 amino acids: CAWSWASGGYTF. The CDR3 nucleotides are TGTGCCTGGTCCTGGGCCTCGGGTGGCTACACCTTC. V is TRBV30 and J is TRBJ1-2, with D uncertain. From germline, CDR1 is GTSNPN and CDR2 SVGIG (reference sequence). This CDR3 contains 12 residues. Trimming shortened V by 5 bases and J by 7 bases, and 14 bases separated the two germline ends. The variable domain in full, completed from reference TRBV30 and TRBJ1-2, reads SQTIHQWPATLVQPVGSPLSLECTVEGTSNPNLYWYRQAAGRGLQLLFYSVGIGQISSEVPQNLSASRPQDRQFILSSKKLLLSDSGFYLCAWSWASGGYTFGSGTRLTVV.